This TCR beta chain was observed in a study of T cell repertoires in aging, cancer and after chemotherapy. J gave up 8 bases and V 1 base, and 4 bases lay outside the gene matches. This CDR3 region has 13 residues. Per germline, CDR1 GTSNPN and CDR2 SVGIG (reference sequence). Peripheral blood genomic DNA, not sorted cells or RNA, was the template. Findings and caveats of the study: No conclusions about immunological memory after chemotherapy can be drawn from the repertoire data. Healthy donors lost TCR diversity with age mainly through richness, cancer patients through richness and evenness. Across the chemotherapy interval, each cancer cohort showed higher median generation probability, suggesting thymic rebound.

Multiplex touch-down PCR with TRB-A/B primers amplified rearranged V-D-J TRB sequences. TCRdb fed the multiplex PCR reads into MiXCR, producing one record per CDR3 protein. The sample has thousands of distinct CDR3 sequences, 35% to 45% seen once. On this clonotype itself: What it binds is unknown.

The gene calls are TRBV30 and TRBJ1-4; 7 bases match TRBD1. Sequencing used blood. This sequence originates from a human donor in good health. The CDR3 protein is CAWSARGGEKLFF. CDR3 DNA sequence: TGTGCCTGGAGTGCCAGGGGGGGCGAAAAACTGTTTTTT.